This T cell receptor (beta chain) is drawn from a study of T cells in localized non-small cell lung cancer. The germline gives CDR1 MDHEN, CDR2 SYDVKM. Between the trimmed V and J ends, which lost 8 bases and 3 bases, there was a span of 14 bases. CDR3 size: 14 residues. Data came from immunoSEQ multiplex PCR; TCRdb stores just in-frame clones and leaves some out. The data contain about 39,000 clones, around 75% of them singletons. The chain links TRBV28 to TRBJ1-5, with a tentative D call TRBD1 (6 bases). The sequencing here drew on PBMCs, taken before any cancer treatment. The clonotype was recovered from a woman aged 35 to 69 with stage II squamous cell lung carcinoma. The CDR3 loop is CASLSRGANQPQHF. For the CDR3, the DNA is TGTGCCAGCCTCTCCCGGGGGGCCAATCAGCCCCAGCATTTT.